One sample yielded the 5 T cell receptor beta chains listed below, sequenced in a study of T cells in Graves' hyperthyroidism and ophthalmopathy. Researchers amplified the TCR beta CDR3 regions from RNA transcripts. Carried out on the TCR CDR3, a first-round RT-PCR used the HTBI primer set. TCRdb reprocessed the multiplex PCR reads with MiXCR, giving one entry per CDR3 protein. This sample has a few hundred thousand distinct CDR3 sequences, with roughly 15% found just once. Sequencing was carried out using blood. Receptors originate from a woman between 40 and 55 years old with Graves' ophthalmopathy.

This clonotype was picked up a small number of times. The V and J genes are TRBV14 and TRBJ1-5, with 7 bases aligning to TRBD1. This CDR3 contains 14 residues. Germline V gives CDR1 SGHDN, CDR2 FVKESK. V was clipped by 7 bases and J by 3 bases; unmatched bases: 6. In nucleotides, the CDR3 is TGTGCCAGCATAGACAGGGTTCCCAATCAGCCCCAGCATTTT. Protein: CASIDRVPNQPQHF.

This clonotype was recorded at least ten times. The CDR3 DNA follows: TGTGCTAGTGGTCGTGGACCCGGCGCCTCCATTAATGAAAAACTGTTTTTT. It encodes CASGRGPGASINEKLFF. The chain is built from TRBV12-5 and TRBJ1-4; no firm D call. V was cut by 5 bases and J by 4 bases, with 20 bases left in between. CDR3 length equals 17 residues. From germline, CDR1 is LGHNT and CDR2 FRNRAP.

The table lists this clonotype with a count of one. Without the conserved terminal phenylalanine or tryptophan, this CDR3 likely stems from a read error. This sequence joins TRBV11-2 and TRBJ2-1, with TRBD2 matching over 10 bases. Germline CDR1 and CDR2: SGHAT and FQNNGV. With V trimmed by 5 bases and J by 1 base, 5 bases remained unmatched. This CDR3 has 16 residues. This CDR3 reads CASSLSSGRSYNEQFL. The CDR3 coding sequence is TGTGCCAGCAGCCTAAGTAGCGGGAGGTCCTACAATGAGCAGTTCCTC.

V usage is TRBV5-1 and J usage is TRBJ2-7; 15 nucleotides align to TRBD2. Looked up from germline, CDR1 is SGHRS and CDR2 is YFSETQ. There are 17 residues in the CDR3. V shed 3 bases, J shed 1 base, and the junction held 5 bases outside the gene matches. In DNA form, the CDR3 reads TGCGCCAGCAGCTCGGGACTAGCGGGGGGTCTGTCCTACGAGCAGTACTTC. It translates to CASSSGLAGGLSYEQYF.

The CDR3 coding sequence is TGTGCCTGGAGTGAGGGAGGTGCCCTCCACTTT. Amino acids: CAWSEGGALHF. This chain uses TRBV30 with TRBJ1-6; D uncertain. Trimming pared 1 base from V and 14 bases from J, leaving 9 bases between. The length of the CDR3 is 11 residues. CDR1 is GTSNPN, CDR2 SVGIG, per germline (reference sequence).